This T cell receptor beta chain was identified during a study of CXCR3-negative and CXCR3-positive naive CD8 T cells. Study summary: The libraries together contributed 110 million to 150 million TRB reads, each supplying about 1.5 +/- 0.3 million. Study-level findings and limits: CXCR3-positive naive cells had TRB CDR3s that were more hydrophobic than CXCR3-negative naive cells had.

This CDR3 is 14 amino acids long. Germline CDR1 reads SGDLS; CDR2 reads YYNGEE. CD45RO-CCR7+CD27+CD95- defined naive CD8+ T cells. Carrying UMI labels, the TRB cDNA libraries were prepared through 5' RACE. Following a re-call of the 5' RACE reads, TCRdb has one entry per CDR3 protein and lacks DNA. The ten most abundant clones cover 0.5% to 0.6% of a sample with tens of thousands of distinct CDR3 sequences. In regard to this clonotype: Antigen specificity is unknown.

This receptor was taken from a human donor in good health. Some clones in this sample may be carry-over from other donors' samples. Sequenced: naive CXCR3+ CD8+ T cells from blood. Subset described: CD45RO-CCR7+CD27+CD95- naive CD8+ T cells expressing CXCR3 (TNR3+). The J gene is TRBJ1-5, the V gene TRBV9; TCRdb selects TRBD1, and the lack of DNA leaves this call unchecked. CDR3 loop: CASSAEDRDQPQHF.